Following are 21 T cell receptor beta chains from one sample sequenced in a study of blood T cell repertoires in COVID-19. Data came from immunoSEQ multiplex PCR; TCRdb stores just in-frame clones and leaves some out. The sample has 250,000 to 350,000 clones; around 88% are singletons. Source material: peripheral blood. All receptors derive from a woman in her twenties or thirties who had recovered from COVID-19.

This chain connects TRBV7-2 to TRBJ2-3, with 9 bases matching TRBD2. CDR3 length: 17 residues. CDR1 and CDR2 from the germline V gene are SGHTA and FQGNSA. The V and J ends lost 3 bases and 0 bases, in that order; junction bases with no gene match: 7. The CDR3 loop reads CASSFFAGGLSTDTQYF. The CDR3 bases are TGTGCCAGCAGCTTCTTTGCGGGGGGGCTTAGCACAGATACGCAGTATTTT.

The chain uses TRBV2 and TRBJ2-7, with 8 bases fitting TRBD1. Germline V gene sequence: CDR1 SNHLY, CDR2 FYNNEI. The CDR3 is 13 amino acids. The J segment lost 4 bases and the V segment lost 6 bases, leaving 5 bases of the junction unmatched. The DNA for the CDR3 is TGTGCCAGCAGGCCTGACAGGGGATACGAGCAGTACTTC. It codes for CASRPDRGYEQYF.

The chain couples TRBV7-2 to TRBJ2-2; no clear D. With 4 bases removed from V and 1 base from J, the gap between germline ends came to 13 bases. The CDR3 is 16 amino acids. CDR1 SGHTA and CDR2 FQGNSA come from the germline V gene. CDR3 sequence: CASSYSKRRNTGELFF. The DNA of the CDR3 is TGTGCCAGCAGCTATAGTAAACGGAGGAACACCGGGGAGCTGTTTTTT.

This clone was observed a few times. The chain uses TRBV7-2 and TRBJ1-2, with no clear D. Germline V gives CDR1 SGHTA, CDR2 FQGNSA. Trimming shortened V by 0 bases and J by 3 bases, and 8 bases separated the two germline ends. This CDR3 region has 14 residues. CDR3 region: CASSLAEGHYGYTF. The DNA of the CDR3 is TGTGCCAGCAGCTTAGCTGAGGGCCACTATGGCTACACCTTC.

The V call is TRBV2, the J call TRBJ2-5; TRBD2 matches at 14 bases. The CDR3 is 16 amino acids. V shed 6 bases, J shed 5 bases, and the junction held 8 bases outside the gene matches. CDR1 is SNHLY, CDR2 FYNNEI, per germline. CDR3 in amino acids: CASRAGLAGETETQYF. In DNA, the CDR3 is TGTGCCAGCAGGGCGGGACTAGCGGGGGAGACGGAGACCCAGTACTTC. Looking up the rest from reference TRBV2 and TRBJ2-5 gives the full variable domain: EPEVTQTPSHQVTQMGQEVILRCVPISNHLYFYWYRQILGQKVEFLVSFYNNEISEKSEIFDDQFSVERPDGSNFTLKIRSTKLEDSAMYFCASRAGLAGETETQYFGPGTRLLVL.

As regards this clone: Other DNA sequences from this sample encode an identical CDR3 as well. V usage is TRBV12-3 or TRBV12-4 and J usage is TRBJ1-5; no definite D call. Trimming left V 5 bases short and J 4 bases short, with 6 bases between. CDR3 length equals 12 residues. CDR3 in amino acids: CASSPTNQPQHF. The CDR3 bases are TGTGCCAGCAGTCCGACAAATCAGCCCCAGCATTTT.

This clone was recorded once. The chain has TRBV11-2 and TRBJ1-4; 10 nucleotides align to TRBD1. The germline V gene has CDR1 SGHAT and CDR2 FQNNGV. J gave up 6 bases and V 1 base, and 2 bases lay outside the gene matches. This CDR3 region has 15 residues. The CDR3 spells CASSLVGTGDEKLFF. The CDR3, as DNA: TGTGCCAGCAGCTTAGTCGGGACAGGGGATGAAAAACTGTTTTTT.

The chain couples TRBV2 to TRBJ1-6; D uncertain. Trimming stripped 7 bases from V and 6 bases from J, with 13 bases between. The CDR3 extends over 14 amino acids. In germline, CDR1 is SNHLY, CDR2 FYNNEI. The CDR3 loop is CASTSRQVNSPLHF. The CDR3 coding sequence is TGTGCCAGCACCTCCAGACAAGTTAATTCACCCCTCCACTTT.

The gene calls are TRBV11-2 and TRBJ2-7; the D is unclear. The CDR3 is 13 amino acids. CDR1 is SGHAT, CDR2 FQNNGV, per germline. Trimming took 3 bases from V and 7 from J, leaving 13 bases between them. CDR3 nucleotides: TGTGCCAGCAGCTTTGGCACAGAGCTAGAGCAGTACTTC. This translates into CASSFGTELEQYF.

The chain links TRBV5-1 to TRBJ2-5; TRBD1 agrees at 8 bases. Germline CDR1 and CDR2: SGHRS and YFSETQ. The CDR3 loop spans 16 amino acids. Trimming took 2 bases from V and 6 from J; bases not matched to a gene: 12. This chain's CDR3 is CASSFSPGTGEKTQYF. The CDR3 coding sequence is TGCGCCAGCAGCTTTTCTCCCGGGACAGGAGAAAAGACCCAGTACTTC.

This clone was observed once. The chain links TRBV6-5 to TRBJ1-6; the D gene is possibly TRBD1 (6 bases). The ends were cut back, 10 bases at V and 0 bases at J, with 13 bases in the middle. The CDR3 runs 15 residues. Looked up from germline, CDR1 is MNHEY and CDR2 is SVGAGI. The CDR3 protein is CATVGQISYNSPLHF. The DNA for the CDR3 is TGTGCCACCGTCGGACAGATCTCCTATAATTCACCCCTCCACTTT.

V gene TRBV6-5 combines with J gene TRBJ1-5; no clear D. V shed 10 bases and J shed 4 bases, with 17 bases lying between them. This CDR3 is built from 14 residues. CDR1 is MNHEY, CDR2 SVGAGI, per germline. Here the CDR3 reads CATRSIQLNQPQHF. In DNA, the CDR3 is TGTGCCACCCGAAGTATCCAGTTGAATCAGCCCCAGCATTTT.

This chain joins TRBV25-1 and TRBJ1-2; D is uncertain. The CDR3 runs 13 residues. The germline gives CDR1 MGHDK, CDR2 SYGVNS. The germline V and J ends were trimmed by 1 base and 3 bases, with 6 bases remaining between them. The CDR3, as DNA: TGTGCCAGCAGTGAATCCGCGCACTATGGCTACACCTTC. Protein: CASSESAHYGYTF.

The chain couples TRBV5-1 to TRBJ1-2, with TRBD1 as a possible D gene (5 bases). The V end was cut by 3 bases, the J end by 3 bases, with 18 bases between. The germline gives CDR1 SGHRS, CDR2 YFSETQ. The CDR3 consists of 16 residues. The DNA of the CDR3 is TGCGCCAGCAGCTATACTGCAGGGATCGTCGACTATGGCTACACCTTC. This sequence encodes CASSYTAGIVDYGYTF.

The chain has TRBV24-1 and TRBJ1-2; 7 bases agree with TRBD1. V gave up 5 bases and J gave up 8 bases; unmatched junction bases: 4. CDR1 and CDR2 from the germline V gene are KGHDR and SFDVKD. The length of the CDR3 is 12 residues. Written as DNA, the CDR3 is TGTGCCACCAGTGCGACAGGGCTGGGCTACACCTTC. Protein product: CATSATGLGYTF.

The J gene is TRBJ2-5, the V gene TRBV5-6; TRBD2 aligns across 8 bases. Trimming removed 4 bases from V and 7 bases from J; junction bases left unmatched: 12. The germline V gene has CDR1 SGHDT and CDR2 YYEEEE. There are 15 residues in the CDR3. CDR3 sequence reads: CASSLGAGGLRTQYF. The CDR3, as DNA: TGTGCCAGCAGCCTAGGGGCGGGGGGCCTCCGGACCCAGTACTTC. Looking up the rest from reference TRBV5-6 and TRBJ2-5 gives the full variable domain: DAGVTQSPTHLIKTRGQQVTLRCSPKSGHDTVSWYQQALGQGPQFIFQYYEEEERQRGNFPDRFSGHQFPNYSSELNVNALLLGDSALYLCASSLGAGGLRTQYFGPGTRLLVL.

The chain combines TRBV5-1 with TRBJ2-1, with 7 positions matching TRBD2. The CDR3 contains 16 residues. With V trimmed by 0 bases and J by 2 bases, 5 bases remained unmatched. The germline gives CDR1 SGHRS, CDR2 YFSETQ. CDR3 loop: CASSLGLAETYNEQFF. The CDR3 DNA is TGCGCCAGCAGCTTGGGTCTAGCGGAAACCTACAATGAGCAGTTCTTC.

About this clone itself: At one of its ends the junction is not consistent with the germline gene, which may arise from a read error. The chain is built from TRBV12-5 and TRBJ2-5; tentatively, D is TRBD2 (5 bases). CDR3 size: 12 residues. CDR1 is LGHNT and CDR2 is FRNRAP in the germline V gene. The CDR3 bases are TGTGCTAGTGGTTTGGTGCTAGGCGGGTTGAACTTC. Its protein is CASGLVLGGLNF.

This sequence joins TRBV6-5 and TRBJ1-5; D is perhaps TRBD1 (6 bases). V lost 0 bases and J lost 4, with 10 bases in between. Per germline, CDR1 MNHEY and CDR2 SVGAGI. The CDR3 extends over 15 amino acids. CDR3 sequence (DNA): TGTGCCAGCAGTTACTCTCAGGGGCGGAATCAGCCCCAGCATTTT. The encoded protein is CASSYSQGRNQPQHF.

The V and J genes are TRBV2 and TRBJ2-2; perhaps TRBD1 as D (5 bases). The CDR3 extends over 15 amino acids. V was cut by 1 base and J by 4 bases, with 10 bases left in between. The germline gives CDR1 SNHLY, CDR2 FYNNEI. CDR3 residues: CASSEGTTSTGELFF. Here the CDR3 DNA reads TGTGCCAGCAGTGAAGGGACAACGAGCACCGGGGAGCTGTTTTTT.

CDR3 sequence reads: CSASIYRSSTDTQYF. Here the CDR3 DNA reads TGCAGTGCTAGTATTTACAGGAGCAGCACAGATACGCAGTATTTT. The chain carries TRBV20-1 and TRBJ2-3, with D tentatively TRBD1 (5 bases). Trimming pared 3 bases from V and 0 bases from J, leaving 13 bases between. The CDR3 has 15 residues. Germline values: CDR1 DFQATT, CDR2 SNEGSKA (reference sequence).